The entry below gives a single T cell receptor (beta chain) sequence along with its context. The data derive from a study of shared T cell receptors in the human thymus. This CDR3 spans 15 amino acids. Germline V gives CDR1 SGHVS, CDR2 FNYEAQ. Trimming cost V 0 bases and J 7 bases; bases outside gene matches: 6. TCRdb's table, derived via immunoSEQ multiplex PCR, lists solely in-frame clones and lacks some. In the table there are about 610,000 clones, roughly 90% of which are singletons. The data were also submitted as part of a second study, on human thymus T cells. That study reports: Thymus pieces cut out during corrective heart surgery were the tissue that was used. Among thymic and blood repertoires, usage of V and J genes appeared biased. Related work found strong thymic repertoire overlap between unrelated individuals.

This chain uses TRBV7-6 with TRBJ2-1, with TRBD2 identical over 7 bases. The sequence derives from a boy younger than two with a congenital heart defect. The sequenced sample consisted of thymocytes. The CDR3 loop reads CASSLAGLVWNEQFF. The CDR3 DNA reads TGTGCCAGCAGCTTAGCTGGACTAGTCTGGAATGAGCAGTTCTTC.